These 25 T cell receptor beta chains share one sample of origin, sequenced in a study of monozygotic twins with inflammatory bowel disease (dated by TCRdb to about 2019). The library was made by 5' RACE. Sequencing was performed on an Illumina HiSeq 2500. The reads were reprocessed in TCRdb, with one entry per CDR3 protein sequence and no accompanying DNA. The table of this sample itemizes some 210,000 distinct CDR3 sequences. Approximately 1.6% of the sample belongs to the ten largest clones. The sequenced sample consisted of blood. The receptors were sampled from a human donor with ulcerative colitis or Crohn's disease, or a healthy co-twin of an affected twin (not recorded which).

CDR3 sequence: CASSVTSGGTSGANVLTF. The rearrangement uses TRBV5-1 and TRBJ2-6; the TCRdb call, TRBD2, lacks DNA for checking. The CDR3 totals 18 residues. The V gene's germline CDR1 is SGHRS and CDR2 YFSETQ.

V and J are TRBV6-5 and TRBJ1-4; TCRdb proposes TRBD1, but this gene call is untestable without DNA. CDR3 length equals 13 residues. Per the germline V gene, CDR1 is MNHEY and CDR2 is SVGAGI. The CDR3 spells CASTSGDREKLFF.

The CDR3 protein is CASSSWEGSTEAFF. The rearrangement links TRBV12-3 or TRBV12-4 to TRBJ1-1. The CDR3 has 14 amino acids.

The chain couples TRBV12-3 or TRBV12-4 to TRBJ2-3. This CDR3 has 13 amino acids. The CDR3 spells CASISRYTDTQYF.

This rearrangement joins TRBV6-1 to TRBJ1-2; TCRdb's D call of TRBD1 is untestable without DNA. The CDR3 length is 14 residues. Germline V lookup: CDR1 MNHNS, CDR2 SASEGT. This chain's CDR3 is CASRDRGGNYGYTF.

This chain connects TRBV7-6 to TRBJ2-5; checking the TCRdb D call of TRBD2 is not possible without DNA. The CDR3 extends over 15 amino acids. CDR1 is SGHVS and CDR2 is FNYEAQ in the germline V gene. This CDR3 reads CASSRLAGAQETQYF.

The chain couples TRBV3-1 to TRBJ2-2; TCRdb gives TRBD1 as the D gene, but with no DNA this cannot be confirmed. The CDR3 extends over 12 amino acids. Germline CDR1 LGHDT, CDR2 YNNKEL (reference sequence). The chain's CDR3 is CASNHGRGELFF.

The chain carries TRBV2 and TRBJ2-1; TCRdb names TRBD2, which stays unverified in the absence of DNA. The CDR3 contains 15 residues. The germline CDR1 and CDR2 sequences are SNHLY and FYNNEI. CDR3 in amino acids: CASSSVGDNYNEQFF.

Here the CDR3 reads CASRLRDRNQPQHF. The chain is built from TRBV12-2 and TRBJ1-5; the TCRdb D gene call, TRBD1, has no DNA to confirm it. TRBV12-2 is a pseudogene segment. This CDR3 region has 14 residues.

This chain links TRBV5-1 with TRBJ2-4. Germline values: CDR1 SGHRS, CDR2 YFSETQ. This CDR3 region has 13 residues. CDR3 residues: CASSSTDRNIQYF.

V is TRBV2 and J is TRBJ2-5; TCRdb designates TRBD2, a call that cannot be tested without DNA. The CDR3 spans 11 residues. Germline lookup yields CDR1 SNHLY and CDR2 FYNNEI. The chain's CDR3 is CASGTGETQYF.

CDR3 loop: CASSPEGQPSGNTIYF. This chain links TRBV5-1 with TRBJ1-3. Germline CDR1 is SGHRS and CDR2 is YFSETQ. The CDR3 covers 16 residues. Complete variable domain (other parts from reference TRBV5-1 and TRBJ1-3): KAGVTQTPRYLIKTRGQQVTLSCSPISGHRSVSWYQQTPGQGLQFLFEYFSETQRNKGNFPGRFSGRQFSNSRSEMNVSTLELGDSALYLCASSPEGQPSGNTIYFGEGSWLTVV.

The gene calls are TRBV5-1 and TRBJ1-2; TCRdb indicates TRBD1, and absent DNA this call remains unverified. Germline V lookup: CDR1 SGHRS, CDR2 YFSETQ. CDR3 size: 15 residues. This chain's CDR3 is CASSLAPGFGYGYTF. The variable domain in full, completed from reference TRBV5-1 and TRBJ1-2, reads KAGVTQTPRYLIKTRGQQVTLSCSPISGHRSVSWYQQTPGQGLQFLFEYFSETQRNKGNFPGRFSGRQFSNSRSEMNVSTLELGDSALYLCASSLAPGFGYGYTFGSGTRLTVV.

The V gene is TRBV29-1, the J gene TRBJ1-2. This CDR3 has 12 amino acids. Germline CDR1 and CDR2: SQVTM and ANQGSEA. CDR3 loop: CSVDGRLYGYTF. Variable domain in full (rest from reference TRBV29-1 and TRBJ1-2): SAVISQKPSRDICQRGTSLTIQCQVDSQVTMMFWYRQQPGQSLTLIATANQGSEATYESGFVIDKFPISRPNLTFSTLTVSNMSPEDSSIYLCSVDGRLYGYTFGSGTRLTVV.

The chain employs TRBV6-5 and TRBJ1-2. Germline V CDR1 and CDR2: MNHEY, SVGAGI. The CDR3 spans 15 residues. The CDR3 sequence is CASSYSIMDNYGYTF.

This chain links TRBV11-2 with TRBJ2-7; with no DNA, the TCRdb D assignment of TRBD1 cannot be verified. Per germline, CDR1 SGHAT and CDR2 FQNNGV. The CDR3 sequence is 14 residues long. The CDR3 is CASSPGTGLDEQYF. Drawing the rest from reference TRBV11-2 and TRBJ2-7, the complete variable domain is EAGVAQSPRYKIIEKRQSVAFWCNPISGHATLYWYQQILGQGPKLLIQFQNNGVVDDSQLPKDRFSAERLKGVDSTLKIQPAKLEDSAVYLCASSPGTGLDEQYFGPGTRLTVT.

The CDR3 is CSASYRGMNTEAFF. The chain uses TRBV20-1 and TRBJ1-1; TCRdb returns TRBD1, unconfirmable since there is no DNA. Per germline, CDR1 DFQATT and CDR2 SNEGSKA (reference sequence). CDR3 length equals 14 residues.

The V call is TRBV10-1, the J call TRBJ2-3; TCRdb designates TRBD1, a call that cannot be tested without DNA. The germline CDR1 and CDR2 sequences are WNHNN and SYGVQD (reference sequence). This CDR3 is 13 amino acids long. CDR3 in amino acids: CASRGQGADTQYF.

The chain combines TRBV16 with TRBJ2-7; TCRdb selects TRBD1, and the lack of DNA leaves this call unchecked. This CDR3 contains 15 residues. From germline, CDR1 is KGHSY and CDR2 FQNENV. CDR3 sequence reads: CASKVSDTSSYEQYF. The complete variable domain, with remaining parts taken from reference TRBV16 and TRBJ2-7, reads GEEVAQTPKHLVRGEGQKAKLYCAPIKGHSYVFWYQQVLKNEFKFLISFQNENVFDETGMPKERFSAKCLPNSPCSLEIQATKLEDSAVYFCASKVSDTSSYEQYFGPGTRLTVT.

The chain carries TRBV12-3 or TRBV12-4 and TRBJ1-1; TCRdb names TRBD1, which stays unverified in the absence of DNA. CDR3 size: 14 residues. The CDR3 sequence is CASSRRDGDTEAFF.

The chain combines TRBV20-1 with TRBJ2-7; lacking DNA, the TRBD2 call made by TCRdb goes unchecked. The CDR3 length is 13 residues. Per germline, CDR1 DFQATT and CDR2 SNEGSKA (reference sequence). The CDR3 protein is CSANGGGAHEQYF.

The chain has TRBV7-9 and TRBJ1-1. The CDR3 is 14 residues long. Germline V gives CDR1 SEHNR, CDR2 FQNEAQ (reference sequence). The CDR3: CASSLIQQNTEAFF.

This chain uses TRBV20-1 with TRBJ1-6. Germline CDR1 DFQATT, CDR2 SNEGSKA (reference sequence). The CDR3 extends over 16 amino acids. The CDR3 sequence is CSAPDLRSSYNSPLHF.

The V and J genes are TRBV20-1 and TRBJ2-7; TCRdb outputs TRBD1, but without DNA this stays unchecked. This CDR3 contains 14 residues. Germline V gene sequence: CDR1 DFQATT, CDR2 SNEGSKA (reference sequence). This chain's CDR3 is CSASPGQGADEQYF.

The J gene is TRBJ2-7, the V gene TRBV2; TCRdb names TRBD1, which stays unverified in the absence of DNA. This CDR3 contains 17 residues. Per germline, CDR1 SNHLY and CDR2 FYNNEI. The CDR3 loop is CASRDRDIRDGTYEQYF.